This record concerns one TCR beta chain sequence. Its antigen is unknown. The data were taken from a study of cytomegalovirus exposure and HLA in healthy donors. Study outcomes and limitations: Most TCRs appeared rarely, but some public TCRs recurred in many donors. A classifier reportedly called cytomegalovirus status with high sensitivity and specificity.

The germline CDR1 and CDR2 sequences are SGDLS and YYNGEE. Deletions cut 6 bases from V and 6 bases from J, with 20 bases between. This CDR3 has 15 amino acids. Sequencing used immunoSEQ multiplex PCR; TCRdb keeps in-frame clones, though not all of them. This sample carries some 86,000 clones, roughly 93% of them seen once, and the ten largest clones take about 3.8%. The source of this sequence is a woman in her twenties or thirties in good health and CMV-seronegative. The J gene is TRBJ2-3, the V gene TRBV9, with D possibly TRBD2 on 6 matching bases. The sequencing input was PBMCs. The CDR3 reads CASTRNSGPSDTQYF. In DNA form, the CDR3 reads TGTGCCAGCACCCGTAATAGCGGACCCTCGGATACGCAGTATTTT.